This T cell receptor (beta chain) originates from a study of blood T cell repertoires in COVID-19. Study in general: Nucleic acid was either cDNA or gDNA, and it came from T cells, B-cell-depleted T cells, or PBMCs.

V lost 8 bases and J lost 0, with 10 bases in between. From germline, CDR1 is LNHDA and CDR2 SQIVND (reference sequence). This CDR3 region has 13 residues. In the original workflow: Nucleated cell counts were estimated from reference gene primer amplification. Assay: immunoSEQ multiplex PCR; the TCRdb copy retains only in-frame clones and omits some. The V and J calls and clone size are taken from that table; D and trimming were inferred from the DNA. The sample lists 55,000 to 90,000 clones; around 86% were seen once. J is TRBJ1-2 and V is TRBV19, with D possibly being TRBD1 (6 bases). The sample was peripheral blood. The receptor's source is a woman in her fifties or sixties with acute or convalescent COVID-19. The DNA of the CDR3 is TGTGCCAGTGAGACAGGCGCTAACTATGGCTACACCTTC. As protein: CASETGANYGYTF.